These T cell receptor beta chains were read from a single sample in a study of T cell changes during pregnancy in multiple sclerosis. Data came from immunoSEQ multiplex PCR; TCRdb stores just in-frame clones and leaves some out. Here the sample spans tens of thousands of clones, over 80% being singletons. Material: CD4+ T cells from peripheral blood mononuclear cells, obtained before pregnancy. The receptors were gathered from a female donor with multiple sclerosis, enrolled in a pregnancy study. Each CDR3 is given with its conserved first and last residue. The D gene is left open where the match is weak. Clone sizes are given selectively: once, few, many, or a class where the clone is expanded.

>NA|TRBJ1-1|NA|TRBV27
CASSVDRGGTEAFF
TGTGCCAGCAGTGTCGATAGGGGTGGGACTGAAGCTTTCTTT
>NA|TRBJ2-1|TRBD2|TRBV28
CASSILSGRAYNEQFF
TGTGCCAGCAGTATCCTTAGCGGGAGGGCCTACAATGAGCAGTTCTTC
>NA|TRBJ2-1|NA|TRBV7-6
CASSRGLLNEQFF
TGTGCCAGCAGCAGGGGACTTCTCAATGAGCAGTTCTTC
>NA|TRBJ1-6|NA|TRBV27
CASSFQTRSSYNSPLHF
TGTGCCAGCAGTTTCCAGACTCGGAGCTCCTATAATTCACCCCTCCACTTT
>NA|TRBJ1-1|TRBD1|TRBV28
CASSRPGQSMNTEAFF
TGTGCCAGCAGTCGGCCGGGACAGAGCATGAACACTGAAGCTTTCTTT
>NA|TRBJ1-1|TRBD1|TRBV7-2
CASSLTGQSTEAFF
TGTGCCAGCAGCTTGACAGGGCAAAGCACTGAAGCTTTCTTT
>NA|TRBJ2-3|NA|TRBV6-6
CASSTAASTDTQYF
TGTGCCAGCAGTACAGCGGCTAGCACAGATACGCAGTATTTT
>NA|TRBJ2-5|TRBD2|TRBV7-2
CASNYGLAGGRDRETQYF
TGTGCCAGCAACTACGGACTAGCGGGGGGGCGGGATCGAGAGACCCAGTACTTC
>NA|TRBJ2-3|TRBD2|TRBV5-1
CASGGGTSTDTQYF
TGCGCCAGCGGGGGGGGTACTAGCACAGATACGCAGTATTTT
>NA|TRBJ2-7|TRBD2|TRBV10-2
CASSEISGTYEQYF
TGCGCCAGCAGTGAAATTAGCGGGACCTACGAGCAGTACTTC
>NA|TRBJ2-1|NA|TRBV5-1
CASSLEWGDYNEQFF
TGCGCCAGCAGCTTGGAGTGGGGGGATTACAATGAGCAGTTCTTC
>NA|TRBJ2-3|TRBD1|TRBV2
CASRGQPLSTDTQYF
TGTGCCAGCCGGGGACAGCCACTTAGCACAGATACGCAGTATTTT
>NA|TRBJ1-2|NA|TRBV6-1
CASSEGGVRGGYTF
TGTGCCAGCAGTGAAGGGGGGGTTCGTGGTGGCTACACCTTC
>NA|TRBJ1-4|TRBD1|TRBV9
CASSAPGQGNEKLFF
TGTGCCAGCAGCGCGCCGGGACAGGGTAATGAAAAACTGTTTTTT
>NA|TRBJ2-7|TRBD1|TRBV18
CASSQGTGVEQYF
TGTGCCAGCTCACAAGGGACAGGGGTTGAGCAGTACTTC
>once|TRBJ2-3|NA|TRBV25-1
CASSETLPDTQYF
TGTGCCAGCAGTGAAACCCTACCGGATACGCAGTATTTT
>few|TRBJ1-6|NA|TRBV2
CASSEESGRLNSPLHF
TGTGCCAGCAGTGAAGAATCTGGGCGCCTCAATTCACCCCTCCACTTT
>NA|TRBJ1-1|NA|TRBV4-3
CASSQEQGEAFF
TGCGCCAGCAGCCAAGAACAGGGTGAAGCTTTCTTT
>NA|TRBJ2-7|TRBD1|TRBV2
CASSGTGVGEQYF
TGTGCCAGCAGTGGGACAGGGGTGGGCGAGCAGTACTTC
>NA|TRBJ1-2|NA|TRBV7-8
CASSLDTNYGYTF
TGTGCCAGCAGCTTAGACACTAACTATGGCTACACCTTC
>NA|TRBJ2-7|TRBD1|TRBV30
CAWMRQGALEQYF
TGTGCCTGGATGAGGCAGGGGGCGCTCGAGCAGTACTTC
>NA|TRBJ2-7|NA|TRBV6-5
CASRRLDSYEQYF
TGTGCCAGCAGAAGACTGGACTCCTACGAGCAGTACTTC
>NA|TRBJ1-1|NA|TRBV2
CASAVGGTEAFF
TGTGCCAGCGCGGTGGGGGGCACTGAAGCTTTCTTT
>few|TRBJ1-2|TRBD1|TRBV19
CASGQGAIYGYTF
TGTGCCAGCGGACAGGGTGCGATCTATGGCTACACCTTC
>NA|TRBJ2-5|TRBD1|TRBV7-6
CASSLSGTDLETQYF
TGTGCCAGCAGCTTATCCGGGACAGATTTAGAGACCCAGTACTTC
>NA|TRBJ2-2|TRBD2|TRBV7-2
CASSLKRGTGELFF
TGTGCCAGCAGCCTGAAGCGGGGGACCGGGGAGCTGTTTTTT
>NA|TRBJ2-7|TRBD1|TRBV5-1
CASSLSGTGAYEQYF
TGCGCCAGCAGCTTGTCCGGGACAGGGGCCTACGAGCAGTACTTC
>NA|TRBJ1-2|TRBD1|TRBV11-2
CASSPQQGAAYGYTF
TGTGCCAGCAGCCCTCAACAGGGGGCGGCTTATGGCTACACCTTC
>NA|TRBJ1-5|NA|TRBV27
CASSERGTGGQPQHF
TGTGCCAGCAGTGAACGCGGGACGGGAGGTCAGCCCCAGCATTTT
>NA|TRBJ2-5|NA|TRBV11-1
CASSRGQQETQYF
TGTGCCAGCAGCAGAGGACAGCAAGAGACCCAGTACTTC
>NA|TRBJ2-7|TRBD1|TRBV27
CASSLRDRDSYEQYF
TGTGCCAGCAGTCTCCGGGACAGGGATTCCTACGAGCAGTACTTC
>NA|TRBJ1-1|NA|TRBV7-9
CASSLLGRDTEAFF
TGTGCCAGCAGCTTACTTGGCAGGGACACTGAAGCTTTCTTT
>NA|TRBJ2-1|NA|TRBV18
CASSPDKDPRDEQFF
TGTGCCAGCTCACCAGACAAAGACCCGAGGGATGAGCAGTTCTTC
>NA|TRBJ1-5|NA|TRBV19
CATRGGGPGDSNQPQHF
TGTGCCACCCGAGGGGGGGGCCCTGGGGATAGCAATCAGCCCCAGCATTTT
>once|TRBJ1-1|NA|TRBV2
CASSEASGADTEAFF
TGTGCCAGCAGTGAAGCGTCAGGGGCGGACACTGAAGCTTTCTTT
>once|TRBJ1-4|NA|TRBV30
CAWGRVGRSNEKLFF
TGTGCCTGGGGGAGAGTAGGACGGTCTAATGAAAAACTGTTTTTT
>once|TRBJ2-7|TRBD1|TRBV6-5
CASSQPGTGLHEQYF
TGTGCCAGCAGCCAACCCGGGACAGGGCTCCACGAGCAGTACTTC
>NA|TRBJ1-5|TRBD1|TRBV27
CASTEQGPLGGNQPQHF
TGTGCCAGCACGGAACAGGGGCCCCTGGGGGGCAATCAGCCCCAGCATTTT
>NA|TRBJ2-7|NA|TRBV7-2
CASSLGQVSYEQYF
TGTGCCAGCAGCTTAGGACAGGTCTCCTACGAGCAGTACTTC
>NA|TRBJ1-2|NA|TRBV27
CVVRSGEGWLGYTF
TGTGTCGTCCGTAGCGGGGAAGGTTGGTTGGGCTACACCTTC
>NA|TRBJ1-2|NA|TRBV7-9
CASSAGTMDGYTF
TGTGCCAGCAGCGCCGGGACAATGGATGGCTACACCTTC
>once|TRBJ2-3|TRBD2|TRBV7-3
CASSLVAGMGTDTQYF
TGTGCCAGCAGCTTAGTAGCGGGGATGGGCACAGATACGCAGTATTTT
>NA|TRBJ2-2|TRBD1|TRBV7-2
CASSLQTGRGTGELFF
TGTGCCAGCAGCCTCCAGACAGGGCGCGGGACCGGGGAGCTGTTTTTT
>NA|TRBJ2-3|TRBD1|TRBV18
CASSRDSAYTDTQYF
TGTGCCAGCTCACGGGACAGCGCCTACACAGATACGCAGTATTTT
>NA|TRBJ2-1|NA|TRBV5-4
CASNRGSGGLTYNEQFF
TGTGCCAGCAACAGAGGGAGTGGCGGACTCACCTACAATGAGCAGTTCTTC
>NA|TRBJ2-5|TRBD1|TRBV19
CASSTYAGQGSYQETQYF
TGTGCCAGTAGTACTTACGCCGGACAGGGGAGTTACCAAGAGACCCAGTACTTC
>NA|TRBJ1-4|NA|TRBV25-1
CASSDTTETNEKLFF
TGTGCCAGCAGTGACACAACAGAGACTAATGAAAAACTGTTTTTT
>NA|TRBJ2-4|TRBD2|TRBV28
CASREGKNIQYF
TGTGCCAGTCGGGAGGGCAAAAACATTCAGTACTTC
>NA|TRBJ2-1|NA|TRBV7-3
CASSFSLANEQFF
TGTGCCAGCAGCTTCAGTCTAGCGAATGAGCAGTTCTTC
>NA|TRBJ1-4|TRBD1|TRBV23-1
CASAPDREDEKLFF
TGCGCCAGCGCACCCGACAGGGAGGATGAAAAACTGTTTTTT
>once|TRBJ2-6|NA|TRBV29-1
CSVEGGSGANVLTF
TGCAGCGTTGAAGGAGGCTCTGGGGCCAACGTCCTGACTTTC
>NA|TRBJ1-1|TRBD1|TRBV4-1
CASSRETGVNTEAFF
TGCGCCAGCAGCCGAGAGACAGGGGTGAACACTGAAGCTTTCTTT
>NA|TRBJ1-1|NA|TRBV5-5
CASTKSGVGTEAFF
TGTGCCAGCACCAAATCAGGGGTTGGGACTGAAGCTTTCTTT
>NA|TRBJ2-5|NA|TRBV2
CASSVGALGETQYF
TGTGCCAGCAGTGTAGGGGCTTTAGGGGAGACCCAGTACTTC
>NA|TRBJ2-1|TRBD2|TRBV25-1
CASSVAGGPGEQFF
TGTGCCAGCAGTGTAGCGGGAGGGCCCGGTGAGCAGTTCTTC